The 24 T cell receptor beta chains given below trace back to one sample, sequenced in a study of T cells after yellow fever vaccination. TCRdb passed the 5' RACE reads through MiXCR, listing each CDR3 protein once. The table shows some 560,000 distinct CDR3 sequences, with about 19% occurring only once. The sample here was PBMCs, taken 15 days after the yellow fever booster vaccination. All receptors come from a young man who received the YFV17D yellow fever vaccine.

The rearrangement uses TRBV19 and TRBJ1-1; 11 bases match TRBD1. There are 14 residues in the CDR3. Germline CDR1 reads LNHDA; CDR2 reads SQIVND (reference sequence). The V segment lost 9 bases and the J segment 3 bases; nucleotides outside the gene matches: 6. The chain's CDR3 is CASEDRGRHTEAFF. The CDR3 coding sequence is TGTGCCAGCGAGGACAGGGGGCGGCACACTGAAGCTTTCTTT. The full variable domain, completed using reference TRBV19 and TRBJ1-1, is DGGITQSPKYLFRKEGQNVTLSCEQNLNHDAMYWYRQDPGQGLRLIYYSQIVNDFQKGDIAEGYSVSREKKESFPLTVTSAQKNPTAFYLCASEDRGRHTEAFFGQGTRLTVV.

The chain links TRBV9 to TRBJ2-1; a weak D match, TRBD2 (6 bases). The CDR3 sequence is 15 residues long. V gave up 2 bases and J gave up 2 bases, with 11 bases separating them. In germline, CDR1 is SGDLS, CDR2 YYNGEE. CDR3 amino acids: CASSVDGGTYNEQFF. CDR3 in DNA: TGTGCCAGCAGCGTCGACGGGGGAACCTACAATGAGCAGTTCTTC. Looking up the rest from reference TRBV9 and TRBJ2-1 gives the full variable domain: DSGVTQTPKHLITATGQRVTLRCSPRSGDLSVYWYQQSLDQGLQFLIQYYNGEERAKGNILERFSAQQFPDLHSELNLSSLELGDSALYFCASSVDGGTYNEQFFGPGTRLTVL.

V gene TRBV6-1 combines with J gene TRBJ1-2; D call uncertain. The CDR3 covers 18 residues. CDR1 and CDR2 from the germline V gene are MNHNS and SASEGT. The V end lost 2 bases, the J end lost 4 bases, and 23 bases lay between the germline ends. CDR3 DNA sequence: TGTGCCAGCAGTGAATCAGGAGGAGGGCCACCCGAGATCTATGGCTACACCTTC. It is translated as CASSESGGGPPEIYGYTF.

The chain uses TRBV6-5 and TRBJ2-1, with 14 bases fitting TRBD2. V shed 9 bases, J shed 4 bases, and the junction held 5 bases outside the gene matches. Germline V gives CDR1 MNHEY, CDR2 SVGAGI. This CDR3 has 15 residues. The DNA of the CDR3 is TGTGCCAGTGGGACTAGCGGGAGTTTATACAATGAGCAGTTCTTC. This sequence encodes CASGTSGSLYNEQFF.

Only a few counts were recorded for this clonotype. The chain is built from TRBV7-2 and TRBJ1-5, with a possible D match to TRBD1 (5 bases). Trimming removed 3 bases from V and 3 bases from J, with 12 bases in between. Germline CDR1 SGHTA, CDR2 FQGNSA. This CDR3 has 15 amino acids. As DNA, the CDR3 is TGTGCCAGCAGCTTTGTTGGACAAACCAATCAGCCCCAGCATTTT. This gives the protein CASSFVGQTNQPQHF.

This clonotype has just a few counts. The junction differs from germline at one of its ends, possibly a read error. The rearrangement joins TRBV7-8 to TRBJ2-3; D may correspond to TRBD1 or TRBD2 (5 bases each). Germline loops: CDR1 SGHVS, CDR2 FQNEAQ. The CDR3 totals 12 residues. CDR3 in amino acids: CASTSFRMGVDF. DNA of the CDR3: TGTGCCAGCACTTCATTCCGGATGGGGGTGGATTTT.

This clonotype has just a few counts. The chain employs TRBV5-5 and TRBJ2-1, with 7 bases identical to TRBD1. The CDR3 consists of 14 residues. Germline V gene lookup returns CDR1 SGHKS and CDR2 YYEKEE (reference sequence). Trimming took 5 bases from V and 10 from J; bases not matched to a gene: 12. The CDR3 DNA is TGTGCCAGCAGTCGAGGGACAGTTCCAGTGGAGCAGTTCTTC. Translating gives CASSRGTVPVEQFF.

The CDR3 region has the DNA TGTGCCAGCAGCTACAGTGTGGGAGCAAACATTCAGTACTTC. The encoded protein is CASSYSVGANIQYF. V and J are TRBV7-9 and TRBJ2-4, with a possible D match to TRBD2 (5 bases). The CDR3 consists of 14 residues. Germline CDR1 and CDR2: SEHNR and FQNEAQ (reference sequence). Trimming shortened V by 4 bases and J by 6 bases, and 13 bases separated the two germline ends.

For the CDR3, the DNA is TGCAGTGCACCCACCGGACAGGGGGCCAACGAGCAGTACTTC. As protein: CSAPTGQGANEQYF. The chain links TRBV20-1 to TRBJ2-7; TRBD1 matches at 11 bases. The germline V gene has CDR1 DFQATT and CDR2 SNEGSKA (reference sequence). Trimming cost V 6 bases and J 5 bases; bases outside gene matches: 9. This CDR3 has 14 amino acids.

This clonotype was counted ten times or more. This chain uses TRBV20-1 with TRBJ1-2; a weak D match, TRBD1 (5 bases). CDR3 length: 13 amino acids. The germline CDR1 and CDR2 sequences are DFQATT and SNEGSKA (reference sequence). V lost 5 bases and J lost 7, with 17 bases in between. The CDR3 DNA reads TGCAGTGCTGACGACGGCAGGGAGAGTGGCTACACCTTC. This encodes CSADDGRESGYTF.

This clonotype was observed a handful of times. The V call is TRBV27, the J call TRBJ1-4, with 9 bases aligning to TRBD1. The CDR3 runs to 15 residues. Trimming took 5 bases from V and 10 from J; bases not matched to a gene: 11. Germline CDR1 reads MNHEY; CDR2 reads SMNVEV (reference sequence). In DNA, the CDR3 is TGTGCCAGCAGTCCCTCGACAGGGGGAAGAGGAAAACTGTTTTTT. It translates to CASSPSTGGRGKLFF.

V is TRBV18 and J is TRBJ2-5; D might be TRBD2 (5 bases). This CDR3 has 15 residues. Germline V gene data show CDR1 as KGHSH and CDR2 as LQKENI. The ends were cut back, 3 bases at V and 1 base at J, with 12 bases in the middle. CDR3 amino acids: CASSPIGGLQETQYF. Written as DNA, the CDR3 is TGTGCCAGCTCACCTATTGGAGGACTCCAAGAGACCCAGTACTTC.

This rearrangement joins TRBV16 to TRBJ1-3; D not resolved. CDR3 length: 15 residues. CDR1 and CDR2 (germline): KGHSY, FQNENV. Between the trimmed V and J ends, which lost 4 bases and 0 bases, there was a span of 10 bases. The CDR3 coding sequence is TGTGCCAGCAGCCCGACGGGTCTCTCTGGAAACACCATATATTTT. It encodes CASSPTGLSGNTIYF.

This clonotype was found a few times. The chain employs TRBV4-3 and TRBJ2-7; TRBD2 agrees at 9 bases. V lost 0 bases to trimming and J lost 3 bases; unmatched junction nucleotides: 3. The germline V gene has CDR1 LGHNA and CDR2 YSLEER. The CDR3 has 15 residues. Here the CDR3 reads CASSQDPSGNYEQYF. The CDR3 bases are TGCGCCAGCAGCCAAGATCCTAGCGGGAACTACGAGCAGTACTTC.

The chain carries TRBV20-1 and TRBJ2-7; 7 nucleotides align to TRBD1. Germline loops: CDR1 DFQATT, CDR2 SNEGSKA (reference sequence). Trimming at V came to 6 bases and at J to 4 bases, leaving 12 bases not matched to a gene. The CDR3 covers 14 residues. This chain's CDR3 is CSAPRQGHGYEQYF. For the CDR3, the DNA is TGCAGTGCACCCCGACAGGGTCACGGATACGAGCAGTACTTC.

This clonotype was recorded a few times. The chain has TRBV25-1 and TRBJ1-3; tentative D call: TRBD1 (5 bases). The CDR3 sequence is 14 residues long. V lost 5 bases to trimming and J lost 6 bases, with 14 bases between them. Looked up from germline, CDR1 is MGHDK and CDR2 is SYGVNS. The CDR3 here is CASSWQGVKNTIYF. The CDR3, as DNA: TGTGCCAGCAGTTGGCAGGGAGTAAAAAACACCATATATTTT.

This clonotype has only a few counts. The chain has TRBV15 and TRBJ1-2; a possible D gene is TRBD1 (6 bases). The V end lost 0 bases, the J end lost 4 bases, and 9 bases lay between the germline ends. Per germline, CDR1 LNHNV and CDR2 YYDKDF (reference sequence). The CDR3 consists of 14 residues. As DNA, the CDR3 is TGTGCCACCAGCAGAGAAACAGGGACCTATGGCTACACCTTC. It yields the protein CATSRETGTYGYTF.

The chain couples TRBV4-3 to TRBJ2-1; D is ambiguous. The CDR3 contains 15 residues. Germline V lookup: CDR1 LGHNA, CDR2 YSLEER. V lost 5 bases to trimming and J lost 6 bases, with 17 bases between them. CDR3 region: CASSATGPSSNEQFF. The CDR3 region has the DNA TGCGCCAGCAGCGCTACTGGTCCGTCTTCCAATGAGCAGTTCTTC.

The chain joins TRBV18 to TRBJ2-7; 12 bases match TRBD2. The CDR3 sequence is 16 residues long. V shed 6 bases, J shed 6 bases, and the junction held 12 bases outside the gene matches. Germline V lookup: CDR1 KGHSH, CDR2 LQKENI. CDR3 protein: CASSLQVLAGGSEQYF. The CDR3 nucleotides are TGTGCCAGCTCGCTCCAAGTTCTAGCGGGAGGGTCCGAGCAGTACTTC.

This clonotype was counted only a few times. The chain couples TRBV10-3 to TRBJ2-7; a weak D match, TRBD2 (5 bases). The V gene's germline CDR1 is ENHRY and CDR2 SYGVKD. The CDR3 has 15 residues. Deletions cut 0 bases from V and 2 bases from J, with 11 bases between. CDR3: CAISESQDSTYEQYF. The CDR3 nucleotides are TGTGCCATCAGTGAGTCTCAGGACTCAACCTACGAGCAGTACTTC.

The CDR3 DNA is TGCGCCAGCAGCCACACTCTAGCGGGAAGCTTCACAGATACGCAGTATTTT. Translated, it gives CASSHTLAGSFTDTQYF. The chain couples TRBV4-3 to TRBJ2-3, with 9 bases matching TRBD2. This CDR3 comprises 17 residues. In germline, CDR1 is LGHNA, CDR2 YSLEER. Trimming cost V 3 bases and J 2 bases; bases outside gene matches: 9.

V usage is TRBV7-2 and J usage is TRBJ2-5, with a tentative D call TRBD2 (6 bases). This CDR3 is 14 amino acids long. Germline CDR1 SGHTA, CDR2 FQGNSA. V was shortened by 2 bases and J by 3 bases, with 10 bases between the two germline ends. This CDR3 is CASSLRSGEETQYF. The CDR3 coding sequence is TGTGCCAGCAGCTTAAGGTCGGGGGAAGAGACCCAGTACTTC.

This chain uses TRBV12-3 or TRBV12-4 with TRBJ2-5; D is unclear. The CDR3 loop spans 13 amino acids. Trimming pared 5 bases from V and 2 bases from J, leaving 9 bases between. This CDR3 reads CASSQTRQETQYF. The CDR3 DNA reads TGTGCCAGCAGTCAGACACGACAAGAGACCCAGTACTTC.

This clonotype was detected only a few times. V usage is TRBV7-6 and J usage is TRBJ2-5, with TRBD2 identical over 14 bases. The CDR3 runs 16 residues. With V trimmed by 3 bases and J by 4 bases, 4 bases remained unmatched. Germline CDR1 is SGHVS and CDR2 is FNYEAQ. The CDR3 here is CASSFGTSGSGETQYF. DNA of the CDR3: TGTGCCAGCAGCTTTGGGACTAGCGGGAGTGGAGAGACCCAGTACTTC.